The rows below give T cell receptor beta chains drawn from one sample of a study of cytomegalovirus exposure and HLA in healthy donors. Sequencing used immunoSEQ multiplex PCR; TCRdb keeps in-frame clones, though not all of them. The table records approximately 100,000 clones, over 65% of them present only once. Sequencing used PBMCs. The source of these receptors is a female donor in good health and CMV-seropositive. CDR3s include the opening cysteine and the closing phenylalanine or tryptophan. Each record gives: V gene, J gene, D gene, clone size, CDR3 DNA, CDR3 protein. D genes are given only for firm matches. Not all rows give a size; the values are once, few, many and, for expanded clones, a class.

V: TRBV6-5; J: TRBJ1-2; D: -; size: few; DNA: TGTGCCAGCAGGGACGGGACTAACTATGGCTACACCTTC; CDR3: CASRDGTNYGYTF
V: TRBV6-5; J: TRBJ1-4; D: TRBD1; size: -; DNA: TGTGCCAGCAGTTTCCTGACAGGGGTTAATGAAAAACTGTTTTTT; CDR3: CASSFLTGVNEKLFF
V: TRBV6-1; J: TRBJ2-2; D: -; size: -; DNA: TGTGCCAGCAGTGAAGGGAAGAGGGGGTACCCCGGGGAGCTGTTTTTT; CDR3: CASSEGKRGYPGELFF
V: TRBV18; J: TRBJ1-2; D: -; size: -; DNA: TGTGCCAGCTCACCCCCTACAGGGTACCATGGCTACACCTTC; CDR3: CASSPPTGYHGYTF
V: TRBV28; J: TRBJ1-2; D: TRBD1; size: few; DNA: TGTGCCAGCAGTCCACTTACAGGGGCGCTAAACTTAGGCTACACCTTC; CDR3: CASSPLTGALNLGYTF
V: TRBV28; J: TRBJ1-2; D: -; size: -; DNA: TGTGCCAGCAGTTTAACGTTCGCGAACTATGGCTACACCTTC; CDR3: CASSLTFANYGYTF
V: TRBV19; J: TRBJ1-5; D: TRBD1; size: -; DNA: TGTGCCAGTAGTAGAGGACAGGGAGGCAATCAGCCCCAGCATTTT; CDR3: CASSRGQGGNQPQHF
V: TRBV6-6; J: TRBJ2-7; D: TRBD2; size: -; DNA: TGTGCCAGCAGCATTAGCGGGAGCGGTCTCTACGAGCAGTACTTC; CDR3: CASSISGSGLYEQYF
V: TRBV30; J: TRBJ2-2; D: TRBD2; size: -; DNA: TGTGCCTGGAGTCCGACTAGCGGGAGGGCCGGGGAGCTGTTTTTT; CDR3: CAWSPTSGRAGELFF
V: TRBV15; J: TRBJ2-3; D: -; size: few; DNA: TGTGCCACCAGCAGAGCTGTGGATACGCAGTATTTT; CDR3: CATSRAVDTQYF
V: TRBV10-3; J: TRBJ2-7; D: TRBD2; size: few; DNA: TGTGCTGCAGGTCAGGGGCTAGCGGGAGCGTCATCCTCCTACGAGCAGTACTTC; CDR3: CAAGQGLAGASSSYEQYF
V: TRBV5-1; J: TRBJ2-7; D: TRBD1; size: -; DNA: TGCGCCAGCAGCTTTAGGGGGCAACCTTACGAGCAGTACTTC; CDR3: CASSFRGQPYEQYF
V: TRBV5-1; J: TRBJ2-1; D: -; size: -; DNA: TGCGCCAGCAGCTTGTTTGACTCGCGCTCCTACAATGAGCAGTTCTTC; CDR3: CASSLFDSRSYNEQFF
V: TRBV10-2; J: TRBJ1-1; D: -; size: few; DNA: TGCGCCAGCAGTGAAGGGGGTGAAGCTTTCTTT; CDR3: CASSEGGEAFF
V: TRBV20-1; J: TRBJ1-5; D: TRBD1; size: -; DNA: TGCAGTGCTACAGGGGGCGGGCCCCAGCATTTT; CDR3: CSATGGGPQHF
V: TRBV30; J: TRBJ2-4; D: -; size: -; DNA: TGTGCCTCAACGACTACACCGAGAAACATTCAGTACTTC; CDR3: CASTTTPRNIQYF
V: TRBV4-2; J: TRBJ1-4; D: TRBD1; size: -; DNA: TGTGCCAGCAGCCAAGTGGGCCACAGGGGACCCAACGAAAAACTGTTTTTT; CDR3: CASSQVGHRGPNEKLFF
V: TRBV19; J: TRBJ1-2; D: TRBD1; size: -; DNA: TGTGCCAGTAGTATTCGGACAGGAAAGGTCGGCTCCTATGGCTACACCTTC; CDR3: CASSIRTGKVGSYGYTF
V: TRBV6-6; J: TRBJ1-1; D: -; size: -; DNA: TGTGCCAGCAGGGGGAGCGGTGAAGCTTTCTTT; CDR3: CASRGSGEAFF
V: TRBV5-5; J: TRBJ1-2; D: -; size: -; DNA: TGCGCCAGCAGCTTGGGCTTGGGACTCGAGCGCTACACCTTC; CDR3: CASSLGLGLERYTF
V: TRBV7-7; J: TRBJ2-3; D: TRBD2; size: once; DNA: TGTGCTAGCAGCTTAGCAGCGGGGGGGCACACAGATACGCAGTATTTT; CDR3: CASSLAAGGHTDTQYF
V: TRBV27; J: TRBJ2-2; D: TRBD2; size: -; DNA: TGTGCCAGCAGTTTTGGGACTAGGAACACCGGGGAGCTGTTTTTT; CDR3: CASSFGTRNTGELFF
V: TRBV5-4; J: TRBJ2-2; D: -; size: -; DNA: TGTGCCAGTTCCCATGGCGGGATCCGAGGCACCGGGGAGCTGTTTTTT; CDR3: CASSHGGIRGTGELFF
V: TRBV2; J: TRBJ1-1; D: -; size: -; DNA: TGTGCCAGCAGTGAAGCGGACAACAGGGTGGGGTCGGAAGCTTTCTTT; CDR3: CASSEADNRVGSEAFF
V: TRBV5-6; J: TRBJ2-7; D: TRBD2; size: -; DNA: TGTGCCAGCGGAGTAGCGGGGGTCTATTGGGAGCAGTACTTC; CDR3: CASGVAGVYWEQYF
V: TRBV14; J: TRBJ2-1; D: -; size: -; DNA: TGTGCCAGCAGCCAAGTGTATGCTACTAGCAATGAGCAGTTCTTC; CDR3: CASSQVYATSNEQFF
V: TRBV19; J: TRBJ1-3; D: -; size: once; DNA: TGTGCCAGTAAGAACAGGGATACTGGAAACACCATATATTTT; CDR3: CASKNRDTGNTIYF
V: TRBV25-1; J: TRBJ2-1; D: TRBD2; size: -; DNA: TGTGCCAGCAGCCGGACTAGCGGGAGGTCGGATGAGCAGTTCTTC; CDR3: CASSRTSGRSDEQFF
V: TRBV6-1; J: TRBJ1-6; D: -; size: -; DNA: TGTGCCAGCAGTGAGGCCCTCCGGGGATCGGATTCACCCCTCCACTTT; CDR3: CASSEALRGSDSPLHF
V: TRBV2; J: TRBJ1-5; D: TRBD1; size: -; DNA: TGTGCCAGCAGTGAGGGCAGGGGGCCTGTTCAGCCCCAGCATTTT; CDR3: CASSEGRGPVQPQHF
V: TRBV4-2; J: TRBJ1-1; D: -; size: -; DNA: TGTGCCAGCAGCCAAGATCGAGCAGGCGGGGCTTTCTTT; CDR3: CASSQDRAGGAFF
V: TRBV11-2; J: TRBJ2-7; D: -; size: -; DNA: TGTGCCAGCAGCTTCAGCCGAGGGTCAACCTACGAGCAGTACTTC; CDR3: CASSFSRGSTYEQYF
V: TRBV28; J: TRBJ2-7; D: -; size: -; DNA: TGTGCCAGCATCGGGAGCACGACCTACGAGCAGTACTTC; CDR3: CASIGSTTYEQYF
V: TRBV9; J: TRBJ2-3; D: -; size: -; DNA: TGTGCCAGCGGTGGAGCAACTAGCACAGATACGCAGTATTTT; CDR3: CASGGATSTDTQYF
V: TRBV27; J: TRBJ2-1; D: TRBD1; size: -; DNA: TGTGCCAGCAGTCGTGGACAGGTGAGCTCCTACAATGAGCAGTTCTTC; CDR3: CASSRGQVSSYNEQFF
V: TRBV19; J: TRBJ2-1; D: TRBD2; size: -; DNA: TGTGCCAGTAGTATGGCGCTAGCGGGAAGCAATGAGCAGTTCTTC; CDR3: CASSMALAGSNEQFF
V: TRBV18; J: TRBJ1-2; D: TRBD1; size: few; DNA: TGTGCCAGCTCAGGACAGGGGGCCCTAAACTATGGCTACACCTTC; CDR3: CASSGQGALNYGYTF
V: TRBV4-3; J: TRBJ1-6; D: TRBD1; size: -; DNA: TGCGCCAGCAGCCAAGATACAAGGGGGCCTTATAATTCACCCCTCCACTTT; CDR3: CASSQDTRGPYNSPLHF
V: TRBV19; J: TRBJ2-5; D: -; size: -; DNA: TGTGCCAGTAGTACCAGGACAGAGTCGTACCAAGAGACCCAGTACTTC; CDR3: CASSTRTESYQETQYF
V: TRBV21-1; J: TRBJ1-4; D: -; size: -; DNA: TGTGCCAGCACCCCAGGGGAGCCTGGTAATGAAAAACTGTTTTTT; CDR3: CASTPGEPGNEKLFF
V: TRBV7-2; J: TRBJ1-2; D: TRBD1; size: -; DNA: TGTGCCAGCAGCTCGGTCTCGGGACAGGGTAACTATGGCTACACCTTC; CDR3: CASSSVSGQGNYGYTF
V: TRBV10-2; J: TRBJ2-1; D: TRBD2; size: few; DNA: TGCGCCAGCAGTGAACAAGCGGGAGGGCCCCAGTTCTTC; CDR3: CASSEQAGGPQFF